This is a list of T cell receptor beta chains from one sample in a study of cytomegalovirus exposure and HLA in healthy donors. Here immunoSEQ multiplex PCR was the method, and the copy in TCRdb shows in-frame clones only, minus some. The sample includes about 74,000 clones, 94% seen only once; the top ten take 1.5% to 2%. The sequenced sample consisted of PBMCs. These receptors were taken from a woman aged 18-30 years in good health and CMV-seropositive. Both conserved end residues are part of each CDR3. Fields, in order: D gene, J gene, CDR3 length, clone size, V gene, CDR3 protein, CDR3 DNA. A D gene is named only where the DNA matches it firmly. A clone size is listed for some rows: how often the clone was seen (once, few, many), or a class if it is expanded.

D: NA
J: TRBJ1-1
length: 13
size: NA
V: TRBV4-1
CDR3: CASSQERSLGAFF
DNA: TGCGCCAGCAGCCAAGAGAGGTCCCTGGGAGCTTTCTTT

D: NA
J: TRBJ2-5
length: 15
size: NA
V: TRBV7-2
CDR3: CASSLGLAALETQYF
DNA: TGTGCCAGCAGCCTAGGACTGGCGGCCCTGGAGACCCAGTACTTC

D: TRBD2
J: TRBJ2-7
length: 22
size: few
V: TRBV4-1
CDR3: CASSQGFRQEFRPGLFFYEQYF
DNA: TGCGCCAGCAGCCAAGGATTTAGGCAGGAGTTTAGGCCGGGACTATTCTTCTACGAGCAGTACTTC

D: TRBD1
J: TRBJ1-1
length: 17
size: NA
V: TRBV19
CDR3: CASSTPGTGVYNTEAFF
DNA: TGTGCCAGTAGTACCCCCGGGACAGGGGTCTACAACACTGAAGCTTTCTTT

D: NA
J: TRBJ1-3
length: 16
size: NA
V: TRBV25-1
CDR3: CASSPGGTYSGNTIYF
DNA: TGTGCCAGCAGTCCGGGGGGGACATACTCTGGAAACACCATATATTTT

D: NA
J: TRBJ1-4
length: 15
size: once
V: TRBV10-2
CDR3: CASSSGRGINEKLFF
DNA: TGCGCCAGCAGTTCGGGGAGGGGTATTAATGAAAAACTGTTTTTT

D: NA
J: TRBJ1-1
length: 14
size: NA
V: TRBV5-6
CDR3: CASSLAQGNTEAFF
DNA: TGTGCCAGCAGCTTGGCTCAGGGGAACACTGAAGCTTTCTTT

D: NA
J: TRBJ2-7
length: 13
size: NA
V: TRBV12-5
CDR3: CASGSRSPYEQYF
DNA: TGTGCTAGTGGTTCGCGGTCCCCATACGAGCAGTACTTC

D: NA
J: TRBJ2-5
length: 15
size: NA
V: TRBV9
CDR3: CASSVVGQSGETQYF
DNA: TGTGCCAGCAGCGTAGTGGGACAGAGCGGGGAGACCCAGTACTTC

D: NA
J: TRBJ2-7
length: 13
size: NA
V: TRBV5-5
CDR3: CASSVTSSYEQYF
DNA: TGTGCCAGCAGCGTGACTAGCTCCTACGAGCAGTACTTC

D: TRBD2
J: TRBJ2-2
length: 15
size: NA
V: TRBV6-4
CDR3: CASSDSAGGTGELFF
DNA: TGTGCCAGCAGTGACTCAGCGGGGGGGACCGGGGAGCTGTTTTTT

D: NA
J: TRBJ1-5
length: 17
size: NA
V: TRBV10-3
CDR3: CAISEGQQGTRQQPQHF
DNA: TGTGCCATCAGTGAGGGGCAACAGGGAACGAGGCAACAGCCCCAGCATTTT

D: NA
J: TRBJ2-3
length: 16
size: NA
V: TRBV27
CDR3: CASRLGTAGRTDTQYF
DNA: TGTGCCAGCAGATTGGGAACAGCGGGCCGCACAGATACGCAGTATTTT

D: TRBD2
J: TRBJ2-5
length: 15
size: NA
V: TRBV7-3
CDR3: CASSKEASGRETQYF
DNA: TGTGCCAGCAGCAAAGAGGCTAGCGGGAGAGAGACCCAGTACTTC

D: TRBD2
J: TRBJ2-5
length: 18
size: NA
V: TRBV30
CDR3: CAVAHGTSGRRFQETQYF
DNA: TGTGCCGTAGCCCATGGGACTAGCGGGAGGAGGTTCCAAGAGACCCAGTACTTC

D: NA
J: TRBJ2-2
length: 15
size: NA
V: TRBV5-1
CDR3: CASSLGGSITGELFF
DNA: TGCGCCAGCAGCTTGGGAGGGAGTATCACCGGGGAGCTGTTTTTT

D: NA
J: TRBJ1-3
length: 13
size: NA
V: TRBV6-6
CDR3: CASSYSSVNTIYF
DNA: TGTGCCAGCAGTTACTCGTCGGTAAACACCATATATTTT

D: TRBD2
J: TRBJ2-1
length: 17
size: NA
V: TRBV27
CDR3: CATSTSGTWNLVDEQFF
DNA: TGTGCCACTTCGACTAGCGGGACTTGGAATTTAGTGGATGAGCAGTTCTTC

D: NA
J: TRBJ1-1
length: 15
size: NA
V: TRBV19
CDR3: CASSIRGAAGTEAFF
DNA: TGTGCCAGTAGTATACGGGGCGCAGCGGGTACTGAAGCTTTCTTT

D: TRBD2
J: TRBJ2-1
length: 13
size: NA
V: TRBV30
CDR3: CAWIGGAGALQFF
DNA: TGTGCCTGGATCGGTGGCGCGGGAGCCTTACAGTTCTTC

D: NA
J: TRBJ2-2
length: 14
size: many
V: TRBV7-9
CDR3: CASSMTINTGELFF
DNA: TGTGCCAGCAGCATGACTATCAACACCGGGGAGCTGTTTTTT

D: NA
J: TRBJ2-7
length: 15
size: NA
V: TRBV30
CDR3: CAWSVGQGPDYEQYF
DNA: TGTGCCTGGAGTGTGGGGCAGGGCCCGGACTACGAGCAGTACTTC

D: TRBD1
J: TRBJ2-5
length: 14
size: NA
V: TRBV5-4
CDR3: CASSHLGTGETQYF
DNA: TGTGCCAGCAGCCATCTAGGGACAGGAGAGACCCAGTACTTC

D: TRBD1
J: TRBJ1-2
length: 14
size: NA
V: TRBV4-3
CDR3: CASSQDRGTYGYTF
DNA: TGCGCCAGCAGCCAGGACAGGGGGACATATGGCTACACCTTC

D: TRBD2
J: TRBJ2-5
length: 15
size: once
V: TRBV13
CDR3: CASSSTSGGQETQYF
DNA: TGTGCCAGCAGCTCAACTAGCGGGGGACAAGAGACCCAGTACTTC

D: NA
J: TRBJ1-1
length: 19
size: once
V: TRBV4-1
CDR3: CASSHHNRAQGTKNTEAFF
DNA: TGCGCCAGCAGCCACCATAATCGGGCCCAGGGGACTAAGAACACTGAAGCTTTCTTT

D: TRBD2
J: TRBJ2-1
length: 14
size: NA
V: TRBV6-5
CDR3: CASSGTSGSNEQFF
DNA: TGTGCCAGCAGTGGGACTAGCGGGAGTAATGAGCAGTTCTTC

D: TRBD1
J: TRBJ1-2
length: 18
size: NA
V: TRBV10-3
CDR3: CAISDPDPGQGNSYGYTF
DNA: TGTGCCATCAGTGACCCAGACCCCGGACAGGGAAACTCCTATGGCTACACCTTC